The 27 T cell receptor beta chains listed next were all sequenced from one sample in a study of blood T cell repertoires in COVID-19. Sequenced by immunoSEQ multiplex PCR; TCRdb stores in-frame clones only, minus some. The sample shows approximately 300,000 clones, around 88% of them seen only once. The specimen was peripheral blood. All receptors come from a woman aged 50 to 60 with acute or convalescent COVID-19.

This rearrangement joins TRBV11-2 to TRBJ1-2; 8 nucleotides match TRBD1. This CDR3 region has 11 residues. The germline gives CDR1 SGHAT, CDR2 FQNNGV. Germline trimming cut 7 bases from V and 8 bases from J; bases unmatched to any gene: 3. The CDR3 DNA follows: TGTGCCAGCACCGGACAGGGAGGCTACACCTTC. Its protein product is CASTGQGGYTF.

The chain recombines TRBV7-2 with TRBJ2-7, with D possibly matching TRBD1 (6 bases). The CDR3 covers 15 residues. CDR1 and CDR2 from the germline V gene are SGHTA and FQGNSA. Trimming took off 5 bases at V and 3 bases at J, with 17 bases between the two ends. DNA for the CDR3: TGTGCCAGCAGCCCAGGGGCGGGTGGGGTCTACGAGCAGTACTTC. This encodes CASSPGAGGVYEQYF.

This chain joins TRBV3-1 (or the pseudogene TRBV3-2) and TRBJ1-1, with D tentatively TRBD1 (6 bases). Germline CDR1 is LGHDT and CDR2 is YNNKEL (reference sequence). V was trimmed by 1 base and J by 3 bases, leaving 12 bases between them. The CDR3 totals 15 residues. CDR3 loop: CASSQGGGGHTEAFF. Written as DNA, the CDR3 is TGTGCCAGCAGCCAAGGTGGCGGGGGCCACACTGAAGCTTTCTTT.

The rearrangement uses TRBV7-9 and TRBJ2-2; no definite D call. Germline CDR1 SEHNR, CDR2 FQNEAQ (reference sequence). The V gene lost 1 base and the J gene lost 4 bases, with 7 bases spanning the gap. The CDR3 is 14 residues long. In DNA form, the CDR3 reads TGTGCCAGCAGCTTAGAACTGATCACCGGGGAGCTGTTTTTT. This gives the protein CASSLELITGELFF.

This clone was counted a few times. This chain connects TRBV29-1 to TRBJ2-1, with D possibly TRBD1 on 6 matching bases. Trimming pared 4 bases from V and 6 bases from J, leaving 13 bases between. Germline CDR1 and CDR2: SQVTM and ANQGSEA. The CDR3 runs 13 residues. CDR3 sequence: CSVVGAGANEQFF. In DNA, the CDR3 is TGCAGCGTTGTGGGGGCAGGGGCCAATGAGCAGTTCTTC.

About this clone itself: This specimen includes other DNA sequences encoding the same CDR3. This rearrangement joins TRBV27 to TRBJ2-7; the match to TRBD1 covers 10 bases. The CDR3 is made up of 15 amino acids. Germline values: CDR1 MNHEY, CDR2 SMNVEV (reference sequence). Trimming removed 5 bases from V and 3 bases from J; junction bases left unmatched: 7. CDR3 region: CASSPGQGTHYEQYF. The DNA of the CDR3 is TGTGCCAGCAGTCCGGGACAGGGGACGCACTACGAGCAGTACTTC.

Here the CDR3 DNA reads TGCGCCAGCAGCTCCGCAGGGCGAAATGAAAAACTGTTTTTT. This encodes CASSSAGRNEKLFF. The genes are TRBV5-1 and TRBJ1-4, with a weak D call TRBD1 (5 bases). Germline V gene sequence: CDR1 SGHRS, CDR2 YFSETQ. The CDR3 loop spans 14 amino acids. V was shortened by 3 bases and J by 5 bases, with 11 bases between the two germline ends.

The chain is built from TRBV7-9 and TRBJ2-3; TRBD2 agrees at 10 bases. There are 17 residues in the CDR3. The J segment lost 4 bases and the V segment lost 5 bases, leaving 12 bases of the junction unmatched. Germline CDR1 is SEHNR and CDR2 is FQNEAQ (reference sequence). The CDR3 bases are TGTGCCAGCAGCGGAGATGACCGGACTAGCGGATCAGATACGCAGTATTTT. Protein: CASSGDDRTSGSDTQYF.

V gene TRBV18 combines with J gene TRBJ2-7; 9 bases fit TRBD2. This CDR3 is 15 amino acids long. After removal of 0 bases from V and 2 bases from J, the junction contained 2 bases not matched to a gene. Germline V gives CDR1 KGHSH, CDR2 LQKENI. CDR3 sequence reads: CASSPPGLAAYEQYF. The DNA of the CDR3 is TGTGCCAGCTCACCACCGGGACTAGCCGCCTACGAGCAGTACTTC.

The chain uses TRBV28 and TRBJ1-1, with D tentatively TRBD1 (5 bases). CDR3 length: 20 amino acids. Germline-derived CDR1 and CDR2 are MDHEN and SYDVKM. Deletions cut 7 bases from V and 1 base from J, with 31 bases between. In DNA, the CDR3 is TGTGCCAGCATGGAGCTCTTTCCAGCCCGGGGCGGGGCGAGGAACACTGAAGCTTTCTTT. It specifies CASMELFPARGGARNTEAFF.

The gene calls are TRBV28 and TRBJ1-1; TRBD1 matches at 9 bases. The CDR3 is 14 residues long. With V trimmed by 5 bases and J by 4 bases, 5 bases remained unmatched. CDR1 MDHEN and CDR2 SYDVKM come from the germline V gene. The CDR3 bases are TGTGCCAGCAGTCCGAGGGACAGGGCCACTGAAGCTTTCTTT. This encodes CASSPRDRATEAFF.

J is TRBJ2-7 and V is TRBV27; D perhaps matches TRBD2 (7 bases). V shed 5 bases and J shed 0 bases, with 17 bases lying between them. CDR1 is MNHEY and CDR2 is SMNVEV in the germline V gene (reference sequence). The CDR3 consists of 16 residues. The CDR3 nucleotides are TGTGCCAGCAGTAGGGGAGGGGGGTTAAGCTCCTACGAGCAGTACTTC. Translation gives CASSRGGGLSSYEQYF.

The V and J genes are TRBV3-1 (or the pseudogene TRBV3-2) and TRBJ1-3; D call uncertain. This CDR3 has 15 residues. Trimming shortened V by 4 bases and J by 0 bases, and 10 bases separated the two germline ends. Germline loops: CDR1 LGHDT, CDR2 YNNKEL (reference sequence). The CDR3 DNA sequence: TGTGCCAGCAGCCCGACACACGCCTCTGGAAACACCATATATTTT. Its translation: CASSPTHASGNTIYF.

The chain links TRBV28 to TRBJ1-1; D is undetermined. Germline loops: CDR1 MDHEN, CDR2 SYDVKM. This CDR3 comprises 15 residues. V lost 6 bases, J lost 6 bases, and 20 bases lay in between. The CDR3 here is CASRSIRGGYAEAFF. As DNA, the CDR3 is TGTGCCAGCAGATCAATACGGGGTGGGTACGCTGAAGCTTTCTTT.

The chain has TRBV7-2 and TRBJ1-2; perhaps TRBD1 as D (5 bases). Looked up from germline, CDR1 is SGHTA and CDR2 is FQGNSA. This CDR3 comprises 13 residues. V shed 4 bases and J shed 8 bases, with 14 bases lying between them. In DNA form, the CDR3 reads TGTGCCAGCAGCTCCAGGGTGGGAGGAGGCTACACCTTC. Translating gives CASSSRVGGGYTF.

CDR3 protein: CASSQGNPPEAFF. The CDR3 DNA is TGTGCCAGCAGCCAGGGCAACCCCCCTGAAGCTTTCTTT. J is TRBJ1-1 and V is TRBV3-1 (or the pseudogene TRBV3-2), with unresolved D. From germline, CDR1 is LGHDT and CDR2 YNNKEL (reference sequence). The CDR3 is 13 amino acids. V was trimmed by 3 bases and J by 6 bases, leaving 11 bases between them.

A single count supports this clone. The rearrangement uses TRBV18 and TRBJ1-1; D gene unclear. The CDR3 extends over 13 amino acids. Per germline, CDR1 KGHSH and CDR2 LQKENI. With 4 bases removed from V and 5 bases from J, the gap between germline ends came to 11 bases. In DNA form, the CDR3 reads TGTGCCAGCTCACATAACACGGGAACTGAAGCTTTCTTT. This sequence encodes CASSHNTGTEAFF.

The chain is built from TRBV7-9 and TRBJ1-1; no reliable D call. CDR3 length equals 13 residues. CDR1 SEHNR and CDR2 FQNEAQ come from the germline V gene (reference sequence). Trimming took 3 bases from V and 3 from J, leaving 8 bases between them. The CDR3 here is CASSFASDTEAFF. CDR3 sequence (DNA): TGTGCCAGCAGCTTCGCGTCGGACACTGAAGCTTTCTTT.

V is TRBV6-5 and J is TRBJ2-3; TRBD2 matches at 16 bases. The length of the CDR3 is 15 residues. Germline V lookup: CDR1 MNHEY, CDR2 SVGAGI. The V and J ends lost 6 bases and 4 bases, in that order; junction bases with no gene match: 1. This chain's CDR3 is CASRGLAGGSDTQYF. Here the CDR3 DNA reads TGTGCCAGCAGGGGACTAGCGGGAGGGTCAGATACGCAGTATTTT.

V usage is TRBV5-8 and J usage is TRBJ2-5; D is perhaps TRBD2 (6 bases). V was trimmed by 1 base and J by 0 bases, leaving 13 bases between them. Germline loops: CDR1 SGHTS, CDR2 YDEGEE. CDR3 length: 16 residues. Here the CDR3 DNA reads TGTGCCAGCAGCTTGTTGGGCGGGGTGTACCAAGAGACCCAGTACTTC. This gives the protein CASSLLGGVYQETQYF.

This clone was observed once. Here the CDR3 DNA reads TGTGCCAGCAGCTCCCTCCCGACTAGCGGTGGTTACGAGCAGTACTTC. It yields the protein CASSSLPTSGGYEQYF. The V and J genes are TRBV7-2 and TRBJ2-7; 9 nucleotides line up with TRBD2. The CDR3 consists of 16 residues. J gave up 4 bases and V 4 bases, and 11 bases lay outside the gene matches. Germline V gene sequence: CDR1 SGHTA, CDR2 FQGNSA.

The V gene is TRBV4-2, the J gene TRBJ2-7; the D gene could be TRBD1 or TRBD2 (10 bases each). CDR3 size: 19 residues. Trimming shortened V by 4 bases and J by 4 bases, and 29 bases separated the two germline ends. Germline CDR1 is LGHNA and CDR2 is YNFKEQ. The CDR3 DNA reads TGTGCCAGCAGCCTCCGACAGGGGGCTCCTAGCGGGAGTGTATACGAGCAGTACTTC. Translation: CASSLRQGAPSGSVYEQYF.

The chain joins TRBV27 to TRBJ2-7; the match to TRBD1 covers 9 bases. The CDR3 is made up of 15 amino acids. V gave up 9 bases and J gave up 1 base; unmatched junction bases: 10. Per germline, CDR1 MNHEY and CDR2 SMNVEV (reference sequence). The CDR3 is CASQLTGTGSYEQYF. The CDR3 DNA follows: TGTGCCAGTCAATTAACCGGGACAGGGTCCTACGAGCAGTACTTC.

CDR3 in DNA: TGTGCCAGCAGCGCGTGGGACAGGCAAGAGACCCAGTACTTC. Protein sequence: CASSAWDRQETQYF. The rearrangement joins TRBV9 to TRBJ2-5; the match to TRBD1 covers 8 bases. The CDR3 is made up of 14 amino acids. Germline V gene sequence: CDR1 SGDLS, CDR2 YYNGEE. Trimming cost V 3 bases and J 2 bases; bases outside gene matches: 3.

About this clone: Within the sample, other DNA sequences also encode this same CDR3. The genes are TRBV28 and TRBJ1-2; 10 positions agree with TRBD1. The CDR3 runs 15 residues. V dropped 4 bases and J dropped 5; count of bases not matched to a gene: 7. Germline V gene data show CDR1 as MDHEN and CDR2 as SYDVKM. For the CDR3, the DNA is TGTGCCAGCAGTTCCCCGGGACAGGGGAATTATGGCTACACCTTC. Protein: CASSSPGQGNYGYTF.

The chain uses TRBV7-3 and TRBJ2-5; 7 bases fit TRBD1. Trimming cost V 0 bases and J 5 bases; bases outside gene matches: 6. Germline V gives CDR1 SGHTA, CDR2 FQGTGA. The CDR3 is 15 residues long. The CDR3 DNA reads TGTGCCAGCAGCTTAACGTGGACAGGCGGGGAGACCCAGTACTTC. It translates to CASSLTWTGGETQYF.

J is TRBJ2-7 and V is TRBV14; D might be TRBD2 (6 bases). This CDR3 has 13 residues. V dropped 5 bases and J dropped 3 bases, with 11 bases sitting between them. Germline CDR1 and CDR2: SGHDN and FVKESK. This CDR3 reads CASSKPGGYEQYF. Here the CDR3 DNA reads TGTGCCAGCAGCAAGCCCGGGGGCTACGAGCAGTACTTC.